The present entry profiles one T cell receptor (beta chain) with its context. What it recognizes is unknown. This sample is part of a study of Ad26.COV2.S vaccination and SARS-CoV-2 variants. As for the study in general: This donor came from the COV1001 trial of Ad26.COV2.S.

Sequencing used immunoSEQ multiplex PCR; TCRdb keeps in-frame clones, though not all of them. The sample holds some 450,000 clones; 80% to 95% are singletons and the top ten take roughly 3.9%. The V and J ends lost 3 bases and 8 bases, in that order; junction bases with no gene match: 7. CDR1 and CDR2 from the germline V gene are KGHSH and LQKENI. This CDR3 has 15 residues. Study results and limitations: Measurement of non-spike TCR breadth gave similar results in vaccine and placebo recipients.

Treatment described: around 19 received Ad26.COV2.S at low or high dose, single or two shots; 5 received placebo; per-sample allocation not given. Samples analyzed were those drawn on day 63 after the first vaccine or placebo injection. The sequence was obtained from a person between 18 and 65 years old who received the Ad26.COV2.S COVID-19 vaccine or a placebo. The starting material was peripheral blood, obtained in a trial of Ad26.COV2.S vaccine versus placebo. The chain uses TRBV18 and TRBJ2-1; 10 bases match TRBD2. DNA for the CDR3: TGTGCCAGCTCACCGACTAGCGGGCGCTCCGATGAGCAGTTCTTC. Translating it yields CASSPTSGRSDEQFF.